The 20 T cell receptor beta chains listed next were all sequenced from one sample in a study of T cell responses to AZD1222 COVID-19 vaccine. Only in-frame clones appear in the TCRdb table, and some are missing; sequencing was by immunoSEQ multiplex PCR. Here the sample spans about 110,000 clones, about nine tenths being singletons. The starting material was peripheral blood, obtained 28 days after the second AZD1222 dose. The receptors come from an adult who received the AZD1222 COVID-19 vaccine.

The chain combines TRBV29-1 with TRBJ2-7, with 7 nucleotides matching TRBD1. This CDR3 has 14 amino acids. Germline V gene sequence: CDR1 SQVTM, CDR2 ANQGSEA. Trimming cost V 6 bases and J 2 bases; bases outside gene matches: 10. CDR3: CSVPGQDGTYEQYF. The CDR3 DNA sequence: TGCAGCGTCCCAGGACAGGACGGGACCTACGAGCAGTACTTC.

The chain combines TRBV20-1 with TRBJ2-7; D is perhaps TRBD1 (5 bases). This CDR3 region has 11 residues. Germline CDR1 is DFQATT and CDR2 is SNEGSKA (reference sequence). V shed 4 bases and J shed 3 bases, with 7 bases lying between them. The chain's CDR3 is CSAKGDYEQYF. CDR3 DNA sequence: TGCAGTGCTAAAGGGGACTACGAGCAGTACTTC.

The rearrangement joins TRBV7-2 to TRBJ2-7; D call uncertain. There are 12 residues in the CDR3. The germline V gene has CDR1 SGHTA and CDR2 FQGNSA. V was clipped by 3 bases and J by 2 bases, with 5 bases between them. DNA of the CDR3: TGTGCCAGCAGCTTCCATGCCTACGAGCAGTACTTC. Protein: CASSFHAYEQYF. Filled out from reference TRBV7-2 and TRBJ2-7, the complete variable domain reads GAGVSQSPSNKVTEKGKDVELRCDPISGHTALYWYRQSLGQGLEFLIYFQGNSAPDKSGLPSDRFSAERTGGSVSTLTIQRTQQEDSAVYLCASSFHAYEQYFGPGTRLTVT.

This clone was counted a single time. The chain carries TRBV4-1 and TRBJ2-1, with TRBD2 matching over 14 bases. The CDR3 sequence is 16 residues long. V lost 4 bases to trimming and J lost 8 bases; unmatched junction nucleotides: 7. CDR1 and CDR2 from the germline V gene are MGHRA and YSYEKL. The CDR3 loop is CASSLSTSGGAYEQFF. In nucleotides, the CDR3 is TGCGCCAGCAGCCTTTCGACTAGCGGGGGGGCCTATGAGCAGTTCTTC.

The rearrangement joins TRBV11-3 to TRBJ2-1; 8 positions match TRBD2. CDR1 and CDR2 from the germline V gene are SGHNT and YENEEA. This CDR3 spans 15 amino acids. The V segment lost 1 base and the J segment 4 bases; nucleotides outside the gene matches: 3. CDR3 in DNA: TGTGCCAGCAGCTTAGCCGGGACTAGTTACAATGAGCAGTTCTTC. It codes for CASSLAGTSYNEQFF.

The rearrangement joins TRBV6-5 to TRBJ2-1, with 10 bases fitting TRBD1. The CDR3 totals 15 residues. V was clipped by 4 bases and J by 2 bases; unmatched bases: 2. Per germline, CDR1 MNHEY and CDR2 SVGAGI. DNA of the CDR3: TGTGCCAGCAGTTTGGACAGGGGGGCCTACAATGAGCAGTTCTTC. It is translated as CASSLDRGAYNEQFF.

This chain links TRBV27 with TRBJ2-1; TRBD2 matches at 7 bases. This CDR3 region has 15 residues. Germline V CDR1 and CDR2: MNHEY, SMNVEV (reference sequence). V was pared by 5 bases and J by 4 bases, with 8 bases of the junction left unmatched. The CDR3 sequence: CASSPSGRVYNEQFF. The DNA for the CDR3 is TGTGCCAGCAGTCCTTCAGGGAGGGTGTACAATGAGCAGTTCTTC.

The V gene is TRBV7-2, the J gene TRBJ1-2; D perhaps matches TRBD1 (5 bases). Trimming took off 3 bases at V and 6 bases at J, with 29 bases between the two ends. The length of the CDR3 is 19 residues. Germline V lookup: CDR1 SGHTA, CDR2 FQGNSA. CDR3 sequence (DNA): TGTGCCAGCAGCTTGCCGCCGGGGGGGACGTACAAAGGAAGAGATGGCTACACCTTC. Translation: CASSLPPGGTYKGRDGYTF. Together with reference TRBV7-2 and TRBJ1-2, the CDR3 gives the full variable domain: GAGVSQSPSNKVTEKGKDVELRCDPISGHTALYWYRQSLGQGLEFLIYFQGNSAPDKSGLPSDRFSAERTGGSVSTLTIQRTQQEDSAVYLCASSLPPGGTYKGRDGYTFGSGTRLTVV.

This chain connects TRBV4-2 to TRBJ2-3; D may be TRBD2 (6 bases). The CDR3 totals 15 residues. Germline-derived CDR1 and CDR2 are LGHNA and YNFKEQ. Trimming took off 0 bases at V and 4 bases at J, with 11 bases between the two ends. CDR3 region: CASSQEGGDADTQYF. The DNA for the CDR3 is TGTGCCAGCAGCCAAGAAGGCGGGGATGCAGATACGCAGTATTTT.

The chain is built from TRBV18 and TRBJ2-2, with 7 bases lining up with TRBD1. The CDR3 length is 17 residues. Germline V gene data show CDR1 as KGHSH and CDR2 as LQKENI. Trimming at V came to 0 bases and at J to 1 base, leaving 5 bases not matched to a gene. The CDR3 here is CASSPPIGTENTGELFF. The CDR3 DNA reads as TGTGCCAGCTCACCACCAATTGGGACAGAGAACACCGGGGAGCTGTTTTTT.

The V gene is TRBV27, the J gene TRBJ1-5; D possibly corresponds to TRBD1 (5 bases). From germline, CDR1 is MNHEY and CDR2 SMNVEV (reference sequence). The CDR3 sequence is 14 residues long. Trimming removed 3 bases at V and 5 bases at J, with 11 bases between. The CDR3 loop is CASSLQGGDQPQHF. The CDR3 coding sequence is TGTGCCAGCAGTTTGCAGGGCGGAGATCAGCCCCAGCATTTT.

V and J are TRBV6-2 or TRBV6-3 and TRBJ2-5, with a weak D call TRBD2 (6 bases). CDR3 length: 14 residues. V lost 2 bases, J lost 5 bases, and 12 bases lay in between. Germline V gene lookup returns CDR1 MNHEY and CDR2 SVGEGT. CDR3 DNA: TGTGCCAGCAGTTACGTCGGGGGTCCCGAGACCCAGTACTTC. This codes for CASSYVGGPETQYF.

V usage is TRBV11-2 and J usage is TRBJ2-2; 9 bases align to TRBD2. CDR1 is SGHAT and CDR2 is FQNNGV in the germline V gene. The CDR3 spans 15 residues. After removal of 0 bases from V and 4 bases from J, the junction contained 0 bases not matched to a gene. This CDR3 reads CASSLEAGGTGELFF. In DNA, the CDR3 is TGTGCCAGCAGCTTAGAAGCGGGGGGCACCGGGGAGCTGTTTTTT.

V usage is TRBV20-1 and J usage is TRBJ2-7, with 7 bases identical to TRBD2. The CDR3 consists of 14 residues. Germline V gives CDR1 DFQATT, CDR2 SNEGSKA (reference sequence). Trimming took 3 bases from V and 0 from J; bases not matched to a gene: 5. CDR3 region: CSASASGASYEQYF. The CDR3, as DNA: TGCAGTGCTAGTGCAAGCGGGGCCTCCTACGAGCAGTACTTC.

The rearrangement joins TRBV7-9 to TRBJ1-5, with D unclear. The CDR3 has 14 amino acids. V was cut by 7 bases and J by 5 bases, with 15 bases left in between. Per germline, CDR1 SEHNR and CDR2 FQNEAQ (reference sequence). In nucleotides, the CDR3 is TGTGCCAGCAACCGGGAGGGTCGCGATCAGCCCCAGCATTTT. This sequence encodes CASNREGRDQPQHF. Filled out from reference TRBV7-9 and TRBJ1-5, the complete variable domain reads DTGVSQNPRHKITKRGQNVTFRCDPISEHNRLYWYRQTLGQGPEFLTYFQNEAQLEKSRLLSDRFSAERPKGSFSTLEIQRTEQGDSAMYLCASNREGRDQPQHFGDGTRLSIL.

The chain links TRBV5-6 to TRBJ2-6, with D perhaps matching TRBD2 (6 bases). Germline CDR1 SGHDT, CDR2 YYEEEE. The ends were cut back, 10 bases at V and 0 bases at J, with 11 bases in the middle. The CDR3 runs to 14 residues. The CDR3 region is CACGAPSGANVLTF. CDR3 bases: TGTGCCTGCGGGGCCCCCTCTGGGGCCAACGTCCTGACTTTC.

The rearrangement joins TRBV12-3 or TRBV12-4 to TRBJ1-6; a weak D match, TRBD1 (6 bases). The ends were cut back, 7 bases at V and 14 bases at J, with 18 bases in the middle. This CDR3 spans 13 amino acids. This CDR3 is CASIMGASGALHF. As DNA, the CDR3 is TGTGCCAGCATTATGGGGGCCTCCGGGGCCCTCCACTTT.

The chain recombines TRBV12-3 or TRBV12-4 with TRBJ1-6; TRBD1 matches 7 bases. The CDR3 length is 13 residues. The V and J ends lost 3 bases and 10 bases, in that order; junction bases with no gene match: 3. CDR3 protein: CASSFDRDSPLHF. The CDR3 bases are TGTGCCAGCAGTTTTGACAGGGACTCACCCCTCCACTTT.

V gene TRBV7-8 combines with J gene TRBJ1-3; D gene uncertain. V lost 1 base and J 0 bases, leaving 7 bases between the germline ends. The CDR3 consists of 15 residues. Germline assignment: CDR1 SGHVS and CDR2 FQNEAQ. CDR3 sequence: CASSLGSYSGNTIYF. The CDR3 coding sequence is TGTGCCAGCAGCTTAGGTAGCTACTCTGGAAACACCATATATTTT.

This clone has a single count. The chain recombines TRBV3-1 (or the pseudogene TRBV3-2) with TRBJ1-4, with 8 bases matching TRBD1. The germline CDR1 and CDR2 sequences are LGHDT and YNNKEL (reference sequence). Trimming at V came to 4 bases and at J to 7 bases, leaving 2 bases not matched to a gene. This CDR3 has 13 amino acids. The CDR3 sequence is CASSPGTGEKLFF. For the CDR3, the DNA is TGTGCCAGCAGCCCCGGGACAGGTGAAAAACTGTTTTTT.